One and the same sample provided the 29 T cell receptor beta chains below, sequenced in a study of T cell responses to AZD1222 COVID-19 vaccine. Some clones are missing from TCRdb's copy, which holds only in-frame ones; the method was immunoSEQ multiplex PCR. Of 100,000 to 130,000 clones in the sample, around 84% were seen once. Sequenced material: peripheral blood, taken on day 0 of AZD1222 vaccination. The receptors originated from an adult in good health.

V is TRBV21-1 and J is TRBJ1-6. TRBV21-1 corresponds to a pseudogene. This CDR3 has 17 amino acids. The CDR3 spells CASNQTRASSYNSPLHF. Here the CDR3 DNA reads TGTGCCAGCAACCAAACGAGGGCGAGCTCCTATAATTCACCCCTCCACTTT.

This clone was recorded only once. The rearrangement uses TRBV28 and TRBJ2-2, with 12 bases lining up with TRBD2. V shed 0 bases and J 6 bases; nucleotides not matched to a gene: 5. The CDR3 spans 17 residues. Germline V gene data show CDR1 as MDHEN and CDR2 as SYDVKM. The CDR3 region has the DNA TGTGCCAGCAGTTTATGGAAACTAGCGGGGGGCCCCGGGGAGCTGTTTTTT. It encodes CASSLWKLAGGPGELFF.

The chain couples TRBV5-6 to TRBJ2-7; D may be TRBD2 (5 bases). The CDR3 consists of 14 residues. The V gene's germline CDR1 is SGHDT and CDR2 YYEEEE. The V end was cut by 4 bases, the J end by 2 bases, with 13 bases between. The CDR3 reads CASSIYGKPYEQYF. CDR3 nucleotides: TGTGCCAGCAGCATCTACGGGAAGCCCTACGAGCAGTACTTC.

The rearrangement joins TRBV7-2 to TRBJ2-7; D perhaps matches TRBD2 (6 bases). The V and J ends lost 5 bases and 0 bases respectively, with 14 bases between them. The CDR3 extends over 15 amino acids. Germline CDR1 SGHTA, CDR2 FQGNSA. CDR3: CASSPTGTASYEQYF. In nucleotides, the CDR3 is TGTGCCAGCAGCCCTACTGGGACTGCCTCCTACGAGCAGTACTTC.

The CDR3 region is CASSQDSTTNYGYTF. As DNA, the CDR3 is TGCGCCAGCAGCCAAGATTCCACCACTAACTATGGCTACACCTTC. The chain links TRBV4-1 to TRBJ1-2, with no clear D. V lost 0 bases and J 0 bases, leaving 8 bases between the germline ends. Per the germline V gene, CDR1 is MGHRA and CDR2 is YSYEKL. The CDR3 is made up of 15 amino acids.

J is TRBJ1-1 and V is TRBV6-4; tentatively, D is TRBD1 (6 bases). Per the germline V gene, CDR1 is MRHNA and CDR2 is SNTAGT. CDR3 length: 14 amino acids. V was trimmed by 7 bases and J by 1 base, leaving 13 bases between them. CDR3 residues: CASKKGGSNTEAFF. The CDR3 nucleotides read TGTGCCAGCAAAAAGGGGGGGTCGAACACTGAAGCTTTCTTT.

The chain carries TRBV19 and TRBJ1-2; D gene uncertain. V was pared by 6 bases and J by 7 bases, with 12 bases between. The length of the CDR3 is 12 residues. CDR1 is LNHDA and CDR2 is SQIVND in the germline V gene (reference sequence). The chain's CDR3 is CASSIGSTGYTF. The CDR3 DNA follows: TGTGCCAGTAGCATTGGGAGTACTGGCTACACCTTC.

This clone was observed once. The rearrangement uses TRBV28 and TRBJ1-6, with D perhaps TRBD1 (6 bases). The CDR3 loop spans 16 amino acids. Looked up from germline, CDR1 is MDHEN and CDR2 is SYDVKM. Trimming removed 2 bases from V and 0 bases from J, with 8 bases in between. CDR3 nucleotide sequence: TGTGCCAGCAGTTTACGGACAGACTCCTATAATTCACCCCTCCACTTT. Residues: CASSLRTDSYNSPLHF.

The chain uses TRBV3-1 (or the pseudogene TRBV3-2) and TRBJ2-3; TRBD1 matches 9 bases. With V trimmed by 4 bases and J by 0 bases, 8 bases remained unmatched. This CDR3 contains 17 residues. Germline CDR1 is LGHDT and CDR2 is YNNKEL (reference sequence). Here the CDR3 DNA reads TGTGCCAGCAGCCCAGGGACAGGGCTCACTAGCACAGATACGCAGTATTTT. The encoded protein is CASSPGTGLTSTDTQYF.

This chain's CDR3 is CASTITGELFF. CDR3 sequence (DNA): TGTGCCAGCACTATCACCGGGGAGCTGTTTTTT. The rearrangement links TRBV6-5 to TRBJ2-2; D is ambiguous. The CDR3 runs to 11 residues. The germline CDR1 and CDR2 sequences are MNHEY and SVGAGI. V lost 7 bases and J 4 bases, leaving 4 bases between the germline ends.

This chain links TRBV5-6 with TRBJ2-7; TRBD1 matches 8 bases. This CDR3 comprises 15 residues. With 3 bases clipped from V and 5 bases from J, the junction kept 10 bases outside the gene matches. Germline V gene data show CDR1 as SGHDT and CDR2 as YYEEEE. The CDR3 DNA reads TGTGCCAGCAGCTCATTCAACAGGGGGGAGGACGAGCAGTACTTC. This codes for CASSSFNRGEDEQYF.

This chain connects TRBV5-5 to TRBJ2-7; the match to TRBD1 covers 8 bases. Looked up from germline, CDR1 is SGHKS and CDR2 is YYEKEE (reference sequence). The CDR3 loop spans 14 amino acids. V was clipped by 0 bases and J by 2 bases; unmatched bases: 1. In DNA form, the CDR3 reads TGTGCCAGCAGCTTGGTACAGGGGGCCTACGAGCAGTACTTC. Translated, it gives CASSLVQGAYEQYF.

The chain carries TRBV28 and TRBJ1-2, with D possibly being TRBD1 (5 bases). Germline loops: CDR1 MDHEN, CDR2 SYDVKM. The length of the CDR3 is 16 residues. Between the trimmed V and J ends, which lost 7 bases and 4 bases, there was a span of 22 bases. CDR3 nucleotide sequence: TGTGCCAGCACCTTGGCTCTTATGGGGGACCCCTATGGCTACACCTTC. As protein: CASTLALMGDPYGYTF.

The count of this clone is one. The V gene is TRBV19, the J gene TRBJ1-1; D gene unclear. The CDR3 runs to 13 residues. Per germline, CDR1 LNHDA and CDR2 SQIVND (reference sequence). V gave up 6 bases and J gave up 6 bases, with 14 bases separating them. CDR3 nucleotide sequence: TGTGCCAGTAGGCTCGTGGTCGAGGCTGAAGCTTTCTTT. Its translation: CASRLVVEAEAFF. The full variable domain, completed using reference TRBV19 and TRBJ1-1, is DGGITQSPKYLFRKEGQNVTLSCEQNLNHDAMYWYRQDPGQGLRLIYYSQIVNDFQKGDIAEGYSVSREKKESFPLTVTSAQKNPTAFYLCASRLVVEAEAFFGQGTRLTVV.

The chain is built from TRBV2 and TRBJ2-5; TRBD2 matches at 8 bases. The V and J ends lost 3 bases and 2 bases, in that order; junction bases with no gene match: 8. The CDR3 consists of 16 residues. Germline-derived CDR1 and CDR2 are SNHLY and FYNNEI. CDR3 nucleotide sequence: TGTGCCAGCAGTGAGAGGCGGGGGGCCCGACAAGAGACCCAGTACTTC. Translation gives CASSERRGARQETQYF. The variable domain in full, completed from reference TRBV2 and TRBJ2-5, reads EPEVTQTPSHQVTQMGQEVILRCVPISNHLYFYWYRQILGQKVEFLVSFYNNEISEKSEIFDDQFSVERPDGSNFTLKIRSTKLEDSAMYFCASSERRGARQETQYFGPGTRLLVL.

This clone occurred a few times. The gene calls are TRBV28 and TRBJ2-1, with D possibly TRBD1 on 6 matching bases. Trimming removed 3 bases at V and 8 bases at J, with 20 bases between. The length of the CDR3 is 16 residues. Looked up from germline, CDR1 is MDHEN and CDR2 is SYDVKM. CDR3 in DNA: TGTGCCAGCAGTTTTCTACAGGAACAGGGCAGGGATGAGCAGTTCTTC. This translates into CASSFLQEQGRDEQFF. Using reference TRBV28 and TRBJ2-1 for the parts outside the CDR3, the full variable domain is DVKVTQSSRYLVKRTGEKVFLECVQDMDHENMFWYRQDPGLGLRLIYFSYDVKMKEKGDIPEGYSVSREKKERFSLILESASTNQTSMYLCASSFLQEQGRDEQFFGPGTRLTVL.

The chain links TRBV5-6 to TRBJ1-5; D gene unclear. Germline lookup yields CDR1 SGHDT and CDR2 YYEEEE. The CDR3 loop spans 15 amino acids. The V gene lost 0 bases and the J gene lost 1 base, with 8 bases spanning the gap. The CDR3 sequence: CASSLVSASNQPQHF. As DNA, the CDR3 is TGTGCCAGCAGCTTGGTGTCGGCAAGCAATCAGCCCCAGCATTTT.

The chain is built from TRBV20-1 and TRBJ2-7; no clear D. The CDR3 extends over 11 amino acids. Germline loops: CDR1 DFQATT, CDR2 SNEGSKA (reference sequence). The V gene lost 5 bases and the J gene lost 3 bases, with 8 bases spanning the gap. CDR3 sequence: CSAENVYEQYF. In DNA, the CDR3 is TGCAGTGCTGAGAACGTCTACGAGCAGTACTTC.

The V gene is TRBV11-1, the J gene TRBJ1-1, with D unresolved. V lost 5 bases and J lost 2, with 3 bases in between. Germline V lookup: CDR1 SGHAT, CDR2 FQDESV (reference sequence). The CDR3 has 11 amino acids. CDR3 DNA: TGTGCCAGCAGCCTTAACACTGAAGCTTTCTTT. It specifies CASSLNTEAFF.

The gene calls are TRBV29-1 and TRBJ1-2; no clear D. CDR1 SQVTM and CDR2 ANQGSEA come from the germline V gene. The length of the CDR3 is 13 residues. The ends were cut back, 0 bases at V and 4 bases at J, with 9 bases in the middle. The CDR3 region has the DNA TGCAGCGTTGAAGACCGGACGGGCTATGGCTACACCTTC. Its translation is CSVEDRTGYGYTF.

This clone showed up just once. The chain couples TRBV4-1 to TRBJ1-2; 9 bases map to TRBD1. Germline CDR1 reads MGHRA; CDR2 reads YSYEKL. Trimming took 4 bases from V and 1 from J; bases not matched to a gene: 4. This CDR3 has 15 amino acids. CDR3 sequence reads: CASSPRTGDNYGYTF. The CDR3 nucleotides are TGCGCCAGCAGCCCGAGGACAGGGGATAACTATGGCTACACCTTC.

In DNA, the CDR3 is TGTGCCAGCAGCTCCGGGACAGGTGGGGATCAGCCCCAGCATTTT. This sequence encodes CASSSGTGGDQPQHF. The rearrangement links TRBV7-6 to TRBJ1-5; 8 nucleotides line up with TRBD1. The CDR3 length is 15 residues. Germline V gives CDR1 SGHVS, CDR2 FNYEAQ. V lost 4 bases to trimming and J lost 5 bases; unmatched junction nucleotides: 7.

V gene TRBV10-3 combines with J gene TRBJ2-2; 7 nucleotides line up with TRBD1. Germline-derived CDR1 and CDR2 are ENHRY and SYGVKD. This CDR3 has 14 residues. After removal of 6 bases from V and 3 bases from J, the junction contained 4 bases not matched to a gene. The CDR3 DNA reads as TGTGCCATCAGGCTTGGGACAGACACCGGGGAGCTGTTTTTT. Translating gives CAIRLGTDTGELFF.

The V gene is TRBV6-2 or TRBV6-3, the J gene TRBJ2-1; 9 bases agree with TRBD2. The trim removed 5 bases at V and 4 bases at J, leaving 9 bases unmatched. This CDR3 comprises 16 residues. Germline V gene lookup returns CDR1 MNHEY and CDR2 SVGEGT. The CDR3 DNA follows: TGTGCCAGCAGTCGACGGGCGGGGGGGACTTACAATGAGCAGTTCTTC. Protein: CASSRRAGGTYNEQFF.

The V and J genes are TRBV11-2 and TRBJ1-2; D gene ambiguous. V gave up 4 bases and J gave up 2 bases, with 2 bases separating them. CDR1 and CDR2 (germline): SGHAT, FQNNGV. The CDR3 sequence is 11 residues long. The CDR3 loop is CASSSNYGYTF. CDR3 DNA sequence: TGTGCCAGCAGCTCGAACTATGGCTACACCTTC.

The CDR3 spells CASAKPLGSSAGELFF. The CDR3 DNA is TGTGCCAGCGCTAAGCCCCTAGGGTCGAGTGCCGGGGAGCTGTTTTTT. The chain has TRBV19 and TRBJ2-2; D unresolved. The germline V and J ends were trimmed by 9 bases and 6 bases, with 23 bases remaining between them. The CDR3 length is 16 residues. Germline V gives CDR1 LNHDA, CDR2 SQIVND (reference sequence).

This clone was found once. This rearrangement joins TRBV6-5 to TRBJ1-3, with D tentatively TRBD1 (5 bases). This CDR3 is built from 14 residues. V was clipped by 6 bases and J by 2 bases, with 11 bases between them. Germline CDR1 reads MNHEY; CDR2 reads SVGAGI. Here the CDR3 reads CASSPRVTGNTIYF. The DNA for the CDR3 is TGTGCCAGCAGCCCCAGGGTAACTGGAAACACCATATATTTT.

This chain uses TRBV7-9 with TRBJ2-1; D gene unclear. The germline gives CDR1 SEHNR, CDR2 FQNEAQ (reference sequence). The V gene lost 1 base and the J gene lost 4 bases, with 17 bases spanning the gap. This CDR3 spans 17 amino acids. The CDR3 loop reads CASSLDSKGQRYNEQFF. The CDR3 DNA reads TGTGCCAGCAGCTTAGATTCCAAAGGGCAGAGGTACAATGAGCAGTTCTTC.

The chain's CDR3 is CASSDQGRNSPLHF. CDR3 nucleotide sequence: TGTGCCAGCAGTGACCAGGGGCGAAATTCACCCCTCCACTTT. The V and J genes are TRBV2 and TRBJ1-6, with a weak D call TRBD1 (6 bases). Trimming cost V 3 bases and J 7 bases, with 10 bases left between them. The CDR3 has 14 residues. Germline lookup yields CDR1 SNHLY and CDR2 FYNNEI.